This TCR beta chain was identified during a study of control samples from healthy donors and cancer patients. Data came from immunoSEQ multiplex PCR; TCRdb stores just in-frame clones and leaves some out. The table lists some 130,000 clones, approximately 92% of them singletons, with 11% in the top ten. The V end lost 4 bases, the J end lost 5 bases, and 18 bases lay between the germline ends. From germline, CDR1 is SGHKS and CDR2 YYEKEE (reference sequence). The CDR3 is 15 residues long. Sample: blood. The chain is built from TRBV5-5 and TRBJ1-1, with D hard to call. This clonotype originated in a young man in good health. CDR3 loop: CASSQTGDGRTEAFF. Written as DNA, the CDR3 is TGTGCCAGCAGCCAAACCGGAGACGGCCGGACTGAAGCTTTCTTT.